This TCR beta chain was recorded in a study of T cell changes during pregnancy in multiple sclerosis. Using immunoSEQ multiplex PCR, the repertoire was profiled, and TCRdb retains in-frame clones only, with some absent. The table shows some 70,000 clones, with about nine tenths occurring only once. The CDR3 covers 17 residues. Looked up from germline, CDR1 is SGHRS and CDR2 is YFSETQ. The ends lost 4 bases at V and 1 base at J; junction bases unmatched: 13. The chain has TRBV5-1 and TRBJ2-5, with 7 bases matching TRBD1. The receptor was derived from a female donor with multiple sclerosis, enrolled in a pregnancy study. The source material was peripheral blood, sampled before pregnancy. CDR3 sequence (DNA): TGCGCCAGCAGCCTACCCCCTGGGGACAGATTCCAAGAGACCCAGTACTTC. It is translated as CASSLPPGDRFQETQYF.